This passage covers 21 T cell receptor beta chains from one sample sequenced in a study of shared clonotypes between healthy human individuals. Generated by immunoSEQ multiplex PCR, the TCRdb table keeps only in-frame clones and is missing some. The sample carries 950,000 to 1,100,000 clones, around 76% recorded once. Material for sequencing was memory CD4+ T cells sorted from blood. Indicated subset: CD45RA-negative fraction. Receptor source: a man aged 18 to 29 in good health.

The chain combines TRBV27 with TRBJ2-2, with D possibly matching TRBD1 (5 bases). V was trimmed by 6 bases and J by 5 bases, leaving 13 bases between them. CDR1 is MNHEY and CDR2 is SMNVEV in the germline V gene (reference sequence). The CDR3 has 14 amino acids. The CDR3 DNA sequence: TGTGCCAGCAGAGGCAGACAGACAACCGGGGAGCTGTTTTTT. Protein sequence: CASRGRQTTGELFF.

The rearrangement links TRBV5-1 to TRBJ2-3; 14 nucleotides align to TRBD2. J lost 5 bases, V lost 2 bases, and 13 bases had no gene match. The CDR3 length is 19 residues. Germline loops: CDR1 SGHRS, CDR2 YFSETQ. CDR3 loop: CASSFQYGTSGRGVDTQYF. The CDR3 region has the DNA TGCGCCAGCAGCTTTCAATACGGGACTAGCGGGAGAGGAGTAGATACGCAGTATTTT.

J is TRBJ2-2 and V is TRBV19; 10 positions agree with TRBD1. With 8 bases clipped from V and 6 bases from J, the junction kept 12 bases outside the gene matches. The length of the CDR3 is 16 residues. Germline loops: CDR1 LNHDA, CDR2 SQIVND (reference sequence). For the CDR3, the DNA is TGTGCCAGTGGAAGCCGGGACAGGGGATATGCCGGGGAGCTGTTTTTT. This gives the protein CASGSRDRGYAGELFF. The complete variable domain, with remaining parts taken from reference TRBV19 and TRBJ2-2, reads DGGITQSPKYLFRKEGQNVTLSCEQNLNHDAMYWYRQDPGQGLRLIYYSQIVNDFQKGDIAEGYSVSREKKESFPLTVTSAQKNPTAFYLCASGSRDRGYAGELFFGEGSRLTVL.

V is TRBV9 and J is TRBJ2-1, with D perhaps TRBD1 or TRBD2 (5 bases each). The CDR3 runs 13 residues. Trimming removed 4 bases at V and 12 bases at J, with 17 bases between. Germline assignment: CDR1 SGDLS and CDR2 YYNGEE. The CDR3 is CASSPRDLSPQFF. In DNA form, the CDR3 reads TGTGCCAGCAGCCCCAGGGACCTAAGCCCGCAGTTCTTC.

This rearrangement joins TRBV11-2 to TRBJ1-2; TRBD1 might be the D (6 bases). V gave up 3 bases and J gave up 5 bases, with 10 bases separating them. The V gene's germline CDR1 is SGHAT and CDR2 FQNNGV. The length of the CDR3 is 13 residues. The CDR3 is CASSFGTIYGYTF. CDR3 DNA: TGTGCCAGCAGCTTCGGGACAATATATGGCTACACCTTC.

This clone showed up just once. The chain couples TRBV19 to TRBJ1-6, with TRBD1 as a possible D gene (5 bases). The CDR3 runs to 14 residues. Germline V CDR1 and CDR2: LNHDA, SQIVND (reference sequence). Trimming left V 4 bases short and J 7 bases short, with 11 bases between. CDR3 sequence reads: CASSKGLENSPLHF. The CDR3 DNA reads TGTGCCAGTAGTAAGGGGCTTGAAAATTCACCCCTCCACTTT.

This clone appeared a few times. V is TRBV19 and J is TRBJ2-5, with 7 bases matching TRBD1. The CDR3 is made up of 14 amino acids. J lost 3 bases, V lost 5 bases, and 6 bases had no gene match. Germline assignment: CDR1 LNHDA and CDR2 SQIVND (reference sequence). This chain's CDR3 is CASSSGQIKETQYF. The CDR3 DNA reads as TGTGCCAGTAGTTCGGGACAGATTAAAGAGACCCAGTACTTC.

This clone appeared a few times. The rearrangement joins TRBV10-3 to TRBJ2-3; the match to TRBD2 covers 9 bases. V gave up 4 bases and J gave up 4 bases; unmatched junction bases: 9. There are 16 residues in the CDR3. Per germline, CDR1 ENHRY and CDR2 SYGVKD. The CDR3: CAISVAAGGLADTQYF. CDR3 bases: TGTGCCATCAGTGTGGCGGCGGGGGGGCTGGCAGATACGCAGTATTTT.

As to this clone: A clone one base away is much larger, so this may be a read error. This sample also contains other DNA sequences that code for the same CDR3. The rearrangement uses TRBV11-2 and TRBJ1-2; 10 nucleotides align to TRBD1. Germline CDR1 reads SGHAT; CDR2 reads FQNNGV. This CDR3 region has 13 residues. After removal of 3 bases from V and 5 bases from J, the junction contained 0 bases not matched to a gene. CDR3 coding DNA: TGTGCCAGCAGCTTGGGACAGGGGTATGGCTACACCTTC. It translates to CASSLGQGYGYTF.

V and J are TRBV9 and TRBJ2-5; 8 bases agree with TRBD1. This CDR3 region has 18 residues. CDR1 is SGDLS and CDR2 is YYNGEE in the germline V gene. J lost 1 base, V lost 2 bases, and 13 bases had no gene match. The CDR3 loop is CASSVGTGPWSAQETQYF. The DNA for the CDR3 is TGTGCCAGCAGCGTCGGGACAGGTCCATGGAGCGCCCAAGAGACCCAGTACTTC.

The CDR3 spells CASRYGIQETQYF. CDR3 in DNA: TGTGCCAGCAGGTATGGGATACAAGAGACCCAGTACTTC. This chain links TRBV7-9 with TRBJ2-5; D unresolved. V lost 6 bases to trimming and J lost 2 bases, with 10 bases between them. The CDR3 spans 13 residues. Germline V gene lookup returns CDR1 SEHNR and CDR2 FQNEAQ (reference sequence). Supplemented by reference TRBV7-9 and TRBJ2-5, the full variable domain reads DTGVSQNPRHKITKRGQNVTFRCDPISEHNRLYWYRQTLGQGPEFLTYFQNEAQLEKSRLLSDRFSAERPKGSFSTLEIQRTEQGDSAMYLCASRYGIQETQYFGPGTRLLVL.

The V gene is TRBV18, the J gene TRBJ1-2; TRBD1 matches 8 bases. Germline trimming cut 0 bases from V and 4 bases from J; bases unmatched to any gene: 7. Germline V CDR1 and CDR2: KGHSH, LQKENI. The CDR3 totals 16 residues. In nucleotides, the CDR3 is TGTGCCAGCTCACCACCAGGGACAGGAGGAGTCTATGGCTACACCTTC. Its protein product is CASSPPGTGGVYGYTF.

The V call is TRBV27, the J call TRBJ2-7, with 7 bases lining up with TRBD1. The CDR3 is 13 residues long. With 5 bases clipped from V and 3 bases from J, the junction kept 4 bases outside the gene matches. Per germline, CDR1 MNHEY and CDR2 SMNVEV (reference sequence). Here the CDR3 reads CASSPDRVYEQYF. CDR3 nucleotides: TGTGCCAGCAGTCCTGACAGGGTCTACGAGCAGTACTTC.

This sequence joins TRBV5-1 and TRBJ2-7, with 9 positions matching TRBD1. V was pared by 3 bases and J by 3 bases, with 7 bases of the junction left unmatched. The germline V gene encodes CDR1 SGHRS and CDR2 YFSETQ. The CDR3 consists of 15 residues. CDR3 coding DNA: TGCGCCAGCAGCTCCAACGTGGGACAGGGCTACGAGCAGTACTTC. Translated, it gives CASSSNVGQGYEQYF. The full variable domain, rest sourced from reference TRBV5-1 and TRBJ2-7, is KAGVTQTPRYLIKTRGQQVTLSCSPISGHRSVSWYQQTPGQGLQFLFEYFSETQRNKGNFPGRFSGRQFSNSRSEMNVSTLELGDSALYLCASSSNVGQGYEQYFGPGTRLTVT.

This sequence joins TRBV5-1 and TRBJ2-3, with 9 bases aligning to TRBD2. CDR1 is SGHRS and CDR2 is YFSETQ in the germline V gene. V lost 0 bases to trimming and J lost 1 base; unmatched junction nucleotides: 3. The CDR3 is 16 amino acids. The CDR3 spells CASSLATSGRTDTQYF. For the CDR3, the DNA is TGCGCCAGCAGCTTGGCGACTAGCGGACGCACAGATACGCAGTATTTT.

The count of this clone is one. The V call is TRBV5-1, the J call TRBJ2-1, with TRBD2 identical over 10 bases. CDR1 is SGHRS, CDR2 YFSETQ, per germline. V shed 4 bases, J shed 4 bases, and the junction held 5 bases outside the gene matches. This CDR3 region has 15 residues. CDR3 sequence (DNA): TGCGCCAGCAGCATAACTAGCGGGACGTACAATGAGCAGTTCTTC. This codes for CASSITSGTYNEQFF.

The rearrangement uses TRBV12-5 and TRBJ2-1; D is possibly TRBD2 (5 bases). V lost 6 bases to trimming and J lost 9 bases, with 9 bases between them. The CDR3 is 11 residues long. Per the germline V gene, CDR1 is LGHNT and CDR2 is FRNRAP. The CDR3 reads CASGTSGEQFF. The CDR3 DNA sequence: TGTGCTAGTGGAACCAGCGGTGAGCAGTTCTTC.

Written as DNA, the CDR3 is TGTGCCAGCAGCCTAGCGGGGCGATCAAATGAGCAGTTCTTC. Its protein product is CASSLAGRSNEQFF. The rearrangement joins TRBV5-4 to TRBJ2-1; the match to TRBD2 covers 9 bases. V shed 4 bases and J 7 bases; nucleotides not matched to a gene: 6. The germline CDR1 and CDR2 sequences are SGHNT and YYREEE (reference sequence). The CDR3 sequence is 14 residues long.

CDR3 sequence (DNA): TGTGCCAGCTCACCCTCCCGAATGGGGATCGCCTCCTACGAGCAGTACTTC. Encoded protein: CASSPSRMGIASYEQYF. The V gene is TRBV18, the J gene TRBJ2-7; D is unresolved. V was pared by 3 bases and J by 0 bases, with 18 bases between. The V gene's germline CDR1 is KGHSH and CDR2 LQKENI. CDR3 size: 17 residues.

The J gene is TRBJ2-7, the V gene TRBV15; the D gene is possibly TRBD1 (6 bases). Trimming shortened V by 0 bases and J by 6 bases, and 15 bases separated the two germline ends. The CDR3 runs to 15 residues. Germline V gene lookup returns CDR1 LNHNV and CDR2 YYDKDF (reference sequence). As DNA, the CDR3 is TGTGCCACCAGCAGAGATCTGGGGGCGCTTGGCGAGCAGTACTTC. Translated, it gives CATSRDLGALGEQYF.

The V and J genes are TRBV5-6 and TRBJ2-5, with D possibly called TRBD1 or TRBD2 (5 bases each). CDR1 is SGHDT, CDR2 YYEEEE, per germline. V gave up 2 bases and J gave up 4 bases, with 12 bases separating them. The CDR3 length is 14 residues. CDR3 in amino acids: CASSLPGPTETQYF. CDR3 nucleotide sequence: TGTGCCAGCAGCTTACCGGGACCGACAGAGACCCAGTACTTC.